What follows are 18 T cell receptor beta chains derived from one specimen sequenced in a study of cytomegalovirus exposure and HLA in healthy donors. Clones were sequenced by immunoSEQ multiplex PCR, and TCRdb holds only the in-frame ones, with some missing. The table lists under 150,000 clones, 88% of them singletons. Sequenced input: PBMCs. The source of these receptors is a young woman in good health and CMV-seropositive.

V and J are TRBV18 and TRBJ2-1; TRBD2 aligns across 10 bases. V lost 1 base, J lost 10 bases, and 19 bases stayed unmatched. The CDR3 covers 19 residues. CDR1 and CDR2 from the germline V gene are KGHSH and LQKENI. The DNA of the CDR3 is TGTGCCAGCTCACCACTTTCTCTAGCGGGAGCCCCGACCGTTGTGGAGCAGTTCTTC. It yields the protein CASSPLSLAGAPTVVEQFF.

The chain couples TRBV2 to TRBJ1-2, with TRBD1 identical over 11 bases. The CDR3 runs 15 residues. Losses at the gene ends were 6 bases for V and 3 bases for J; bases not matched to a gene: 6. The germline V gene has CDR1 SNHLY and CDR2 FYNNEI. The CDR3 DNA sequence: TGTGCCAGCAGCCTGGGACAGGGGGGCGACTATGGCTACACCTTC. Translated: CASSLGQGGDYGYTF. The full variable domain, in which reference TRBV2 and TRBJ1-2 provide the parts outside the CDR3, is EPEVTQTPSHQVTQMGQEVILRCVPISNHLYFYWYRQILGQKVEFLVSFYNNEISEKSEIFDDQFSVERPDGSNFTLKIRSTKLEDSAMYFCASSLGQGGDYGYTFGSGTRLTVV.

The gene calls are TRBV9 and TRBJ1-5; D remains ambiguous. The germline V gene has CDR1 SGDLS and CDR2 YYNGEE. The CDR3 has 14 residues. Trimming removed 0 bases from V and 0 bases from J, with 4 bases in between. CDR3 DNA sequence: TGTGCCAGCAGCGTAGGAGATAGCAATCAGCCCCAGCATTTT. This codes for CASSVGDSNQPQHF.

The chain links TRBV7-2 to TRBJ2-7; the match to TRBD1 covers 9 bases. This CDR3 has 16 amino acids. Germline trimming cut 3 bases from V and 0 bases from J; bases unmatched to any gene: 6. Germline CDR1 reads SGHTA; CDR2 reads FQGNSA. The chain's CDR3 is CASSFSGTGFSYEQYF. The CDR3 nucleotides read TGTGCCAGCAGCTTCTCCGGGACAGGGTTCTCCTACGAGCAGTACTTC.

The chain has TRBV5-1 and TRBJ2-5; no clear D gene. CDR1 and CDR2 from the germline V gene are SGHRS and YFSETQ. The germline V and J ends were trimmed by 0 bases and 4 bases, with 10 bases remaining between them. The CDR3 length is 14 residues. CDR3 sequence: CASSLAGSGETQYF. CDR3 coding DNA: TGCGCCAGCAGCTTGGCCGGGTCGGGAGAGACCCAGTACTTC.

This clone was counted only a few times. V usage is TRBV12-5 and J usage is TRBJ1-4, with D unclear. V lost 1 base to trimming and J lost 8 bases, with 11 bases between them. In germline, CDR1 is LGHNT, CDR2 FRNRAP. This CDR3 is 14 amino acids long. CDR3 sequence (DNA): TGTGCTAGTGGTTTGGAAGCTTGCGGGGAAAAACTGTTTTTT. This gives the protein CASGLEACGEKLFF.

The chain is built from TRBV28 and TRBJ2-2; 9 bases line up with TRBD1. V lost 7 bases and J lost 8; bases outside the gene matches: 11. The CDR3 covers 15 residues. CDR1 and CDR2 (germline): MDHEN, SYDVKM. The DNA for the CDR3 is TGTGCCAGCAACGGACAGGGGTTTAATTTGGGGGAGCTGTTTTTT. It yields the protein CASNGQGFNLGELFF. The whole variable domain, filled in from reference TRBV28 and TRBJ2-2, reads DVKVTQSSRYLVKRTGEKVFLECVQDMDHENMFWYRQDPGLGLRLIYFSYDVKMKEKGDIPEGYSVSREKKERFSLILESASTNQTSMYLCASNGQGFNLGELFFGEGSRLTVL.

In DNA, the CDR3 is TGCGCCAGCAGCCAAGATCCCGGGACAGTTCTCTATGGCTACACCTTC. It is translated as CASSQDPGTVLYGYTF. The V and J genes are TRBV4-1 and TRBJ1-2; TRBD1 matches 7 bases. Germline-derived CDR1 and CDR2 are MGHRA and YSYEKL. The CDR3 extends over 16 amino acids. The trim removed 0 bases at V and 4 bases at J, leaving 8 bases unmatched.

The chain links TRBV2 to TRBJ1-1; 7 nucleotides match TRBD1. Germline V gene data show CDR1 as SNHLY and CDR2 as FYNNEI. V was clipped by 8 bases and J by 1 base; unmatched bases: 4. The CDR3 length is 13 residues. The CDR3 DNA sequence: TGTGCCAGCCGAGCAGGGGGGAACACTGAAGCTTTCTTT. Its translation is CASRAGGNTEAFF.

CDR3 sequence: CASTGTGQPQHF. For the CDR3, the DNA is TGTGCCAGTACGGGAACGGGTCAGCCCCAGCATTTT. The chain carries TRBV19 and TRBJ1-5; no reliable D call. This CDR3 region has 12 residues. Germline V CDR1 and CDR2: LNHDA, SQIVND (reference sequence). V gave up 7 bases and J gave up 6 bases, with 10 bases separating them.

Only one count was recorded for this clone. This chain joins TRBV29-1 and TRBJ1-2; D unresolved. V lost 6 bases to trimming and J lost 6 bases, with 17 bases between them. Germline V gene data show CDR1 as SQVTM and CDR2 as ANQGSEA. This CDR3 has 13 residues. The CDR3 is CSVSEGRSHGYTF. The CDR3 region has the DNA TGCAGCGTATCCGAGGGTCGGAGCCATGGCTACACCTTC.

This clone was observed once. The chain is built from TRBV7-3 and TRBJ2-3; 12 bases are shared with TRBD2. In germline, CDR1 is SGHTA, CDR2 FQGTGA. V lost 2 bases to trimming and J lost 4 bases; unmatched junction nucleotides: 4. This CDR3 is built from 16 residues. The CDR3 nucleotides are TGTGCCAGCAGCTTACGATCTAGCGGGGGGGCAGATACGCAGTATTTT. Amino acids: CASSLRSSGGADTQYF.

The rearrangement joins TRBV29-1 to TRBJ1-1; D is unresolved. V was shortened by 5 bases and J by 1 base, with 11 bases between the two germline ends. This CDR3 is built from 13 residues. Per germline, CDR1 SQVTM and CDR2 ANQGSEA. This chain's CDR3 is CSVCSRQNTEAFF. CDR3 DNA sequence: TGCAGCGTTTGTTCGAGGCAGAACACTGAAGCTTTCTTT. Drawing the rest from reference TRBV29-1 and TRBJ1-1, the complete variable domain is SAVISQKPSRDICQRGTSLTIQCQVDSQVTMMFWYRQQPGQSLTLIATANQGSEATYESGFVIDKFPISRPNLTFSTLTVSNMSPEDSSIYLCSVCSRQNTEAFFGQGTRLTVV.

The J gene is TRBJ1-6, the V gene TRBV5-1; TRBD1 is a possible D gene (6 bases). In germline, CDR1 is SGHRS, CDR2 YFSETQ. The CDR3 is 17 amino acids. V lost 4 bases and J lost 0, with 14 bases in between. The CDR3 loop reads CASSAATGSSYNSPLHF. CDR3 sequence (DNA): TGCGCCAGCAGCGCGGCGACAGGTAGCTCCTATAATTCACCCCTCCACTTT.

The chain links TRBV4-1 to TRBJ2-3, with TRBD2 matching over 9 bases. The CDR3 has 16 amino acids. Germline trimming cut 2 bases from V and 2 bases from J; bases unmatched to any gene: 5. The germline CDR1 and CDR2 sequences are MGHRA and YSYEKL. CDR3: CASSQRAGGNTDTQYF. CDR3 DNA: TGCGCCAGCAGCCAAAGGGCGGGGGGGAACACAGATACGCAGTATTTT.

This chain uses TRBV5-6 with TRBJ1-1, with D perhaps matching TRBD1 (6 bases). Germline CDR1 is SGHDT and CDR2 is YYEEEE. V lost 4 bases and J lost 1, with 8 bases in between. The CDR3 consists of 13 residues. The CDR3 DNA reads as TGTGCCAGCAGCAAGGGGGAGAACACTGAAGCTTTCTTT. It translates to CASSKGENTEAFF.

This chain's CDR3 is CASSQRTGNNEQFF. The CDR3 bases are TGCGCCAGCAGCCAAAGGACTGGGAACAATGAGCAGTTCTTC. The rearrangement uses TRBV5-1 and TRBJ2-1; possibly TRBD2 for D (5 bases). V dropped 4 bases and J dropped 5 bases, with 13 bases sitting between them. Germline V gene lookup returns CDR1 SGHRS and CDR2 YFSETQ. The CDR3 loop spans 14 amino acids. The full variable domain, rest sourced from reference TRBV5-1 and TRBJ2-1, is KAGVTQTPRYLIKTRGQQVTLSCSPISGHRSVSWYQQTPGQGLQFLFEYFSETQRNKGNFPGRFSGRQFSNSRSEMNVSTLELGDSALYLCASSQRTGNNEQFFGPGTRLTVL.

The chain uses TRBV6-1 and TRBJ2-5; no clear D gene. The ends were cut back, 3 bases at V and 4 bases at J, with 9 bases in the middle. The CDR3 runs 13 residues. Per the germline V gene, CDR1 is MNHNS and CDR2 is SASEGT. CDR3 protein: CASSDPFRETQYF. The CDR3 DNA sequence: TGTGCCAGCAGTGATCCCTTTAGAGAGACCCAGTACTTC.